The 13 T cell receptor beta chains in this list originate from one sample, sequenced in a study of control samples from healthy donors and cancer patients. Sequencing used immunoSEQ multiplex PCR; TCRdb keeps in-frame clones, though not all of them. This table holds about 120,000 clones, roughly 88% found once. Sequencing input: blood. The source of these receptors is a man aged 35 to 55 in good health.

The V call is TRBV2, the J call TRBJ2-3; 10 bases are shared with TRBD2. The germline V gene encodes CDR1 SNHLY and CDR2 FYNNEI. The CDR3 loop spans 14 amino acids. The junction had 13 bases not matched to a gene; V was cut back by 10 bases and J by 9 bases. The CDR3 DNA reads TGTGCCACTCTGGGGAGCGGGGGGGCCGGAACGCAGTATTTT. Its translation: CATLGSGGAGTQYF.

This clone was picked up a small number of times. The chain employs TRBV30 and TRBJ1-1; D is unresolved. This CDR3 spans 13 amino acids. Germline loops: CDR1 GTSNPN, CDR2 SVGIG (reference sequence). V dropped 0 bases and J dropped 1 base, with 6 bases sitting between them. In DNA form, the CDR3 reads TGTGCCTGGAGTGTGATCCCGAACACTGAAGCTTTCTTT. It encodes CAWSVIPNTEAFF.

The chain joins TRBV10-1 to TRBJ2-7, with 7 nucleotides matching TRBD2. The CDR3 covers 13 residues. The germline V gene has CDR1 WNHNN and CDR2 SYGVQD (reference sequence). J lost 7 bases, V lost 7 bases, and 10 bases had no gene match. CDR3: CASTRDLSGEQYF. The DNA of the CDR3 is TGCGCCAGCACTAGGGACCTTAGCGGGGAGCAGTACTTC.

J is TRBJ1-4 and V is TRBV4-3, with 9 nucleotides matching TRBD1. In germline, CDR1 is LGHNA, CDR2 YSLEER. The CDR3 is 16 amino acids. V dropped 0 bases and J dropped 8; count of bases not matched to a gene: 7. CDR3 residues: CASSQDLQGAREKLFF. The CDR3 bases are TGCGCCAGCAGCCAAGACCTACAGGGGGCCAGGGAAAAACTGTTTTTT.

This clone was seen a handful of times. The chain recombines TRBV7-9 with TRBJ2-7; no reliable D call. The CDR3 extends over 15 amino acids. With 5 bases removed from V and 3 bases from J, the gap between germline ends came to 17 bases. Germline V gene lookup returns CDR1 SEHNR and CDR2 FQNEAQ (reference sequence). CDR3 in amino acids: CASSPQPRQHYEQYF. The CDR3 DNA reads as TGTGCCAGCAGCCCTCAGCCGCGTCAGCACTACGAGCAGTACTTC.

V usage is TRBV24-1 and J usage is TRBJ2-1, with 9 nucleotides matching TRBD2. V shed 0 bases and J 9 bases; nucleotides not matched to a gene: 5. This CDR3 comprises 15 residues. Per the germline V gene, CDR1 is KGHDR and CDR2 is SFDVKD. CDR3 nucleotides: TGTGCCACCAGTGATTTGATGCGGGGGGGCGGTGAGCAGTTCTTC. As protein: CATSDLMRGGGEQFF.

The chain links TRBV29-1 to TRBJ2-5, with D perhaps TRBD1 or TRBD2 (5 bases each). Germline V gene lookup returns CDR1 SQVTM and CDR2 ANQGSEA. V lost 4 bases and J lost 3, with 15 bases in between. This CDR3 is built from 14 residues. CDR3 sequence reads: CSVGGSLGEETQYF. The CDR3 region has the DNA TGCAGCGTTGGAGGGTCTCTGGGGGAAGAGACCCAGTACTTC.

The chain carries TRBV7-9 and TRBJ1-4; D might be TRBD1 (5 bases). In germline, CDR1 is SEHNR, CDR2 FQNEAQ (reference sequence). This CDR3 comprises 14 residues. Trimming removed 5 bases from V and 4 bases from J, with 11 bases in between. This CDR3 reads CASSPPGGNEKLFF. The CDR3 DNA sequence: TGTGCCAGCAGCCCCCCGGGGGGTAATGAAAAACTGTTTTTT.

This clone has only a few counts. The chain joins TRBV19 to TRBJ1-2; D call uncertain. The CDR3 runs 14 residues. Germline V gene data show CDR1 as LNHDA and CDR2 as SQIVND (reference sequence). The V gene lost 3 bases and the J gene lost 1 base, with 9 bases spanning the gap. The CDR3 DNA sequence: TGTGCCAGTAGTATGGGCGTCCTTAACTATGGCTACACCTTC. This gives the protein CASSMGVLNYGYTF.

The chain couples TRBV5-4 to TRBJ1-1; 8 bases map to TRBD1. CDR3 length: 15 residues. Germline CDR1 is SGHNT and CDR2 is YYREEE (reference sequence). The ends lost 2 bases at V and 4 bases at J; junction bases unmatched: 7. CDR3 residues: CASSLGTGGGTEAFF. CDR3 DNA sequence: TGTGCCAGCAGCTTAGGAACAGGGGGTGGCACTGAAGCTTTCTTT. Using reference TRBV5-4 and TRBJ1-1 for the parts outside the CDR3, the full variable domain is ETGVTQSPTHLIKTRGQQVTLRCSSQSGHNTVSWYQQALGQGPQFIFQYYREEENGRGNFPPRFSGLQFPNYSSELNVNALELDDSALYLCASSLGTGGGTEAFFGQGTRLTVV.

This clone showed up just a few times. The rearrangement uses TRBV1 and TRBJ1-5. TRBV1 is a recognized pseudogene. This CDR3 contains 17 residues. DNA of the CDR3: TGCACCAGCAGCCAAAACCCAAAAGAATGTAGCAATCAGCCCCAGCATTTT. It encodes CTSSQNPKECSNQPQHF.

The genes are TRBV2 and TRBJ2-2; tentatively, D is TRBD1 (5 bases). CDR1 and CDR2 from the germline V gene are SNHLY and FYNNEI. The V gene lost 5 bases and the J gene lost 7 bases, with 14 bases spanning the gap. This CDR3 comprises 14 residues. The CDR3 sequence is CASSTFGHLGELFF. For the CDR3, the DNA is TGTGCCAGCAGTACATTCGGACACCTCGGGGAGCTGTTTTTT.

The chain couples TRBV4-2 to TRBJ2-2, with 10 bases matching TRBD2. Germline values: CDR1 LGHNA, CDR2 YNFKEQ. V lost 0 bases, J lost 7 bases, and 8 bases stayed unmatched. This CDR3 contains 17 residues. CDR3 nucleotides: TGTGCCAGCAGCCAAGATGGAGCGGGGGGGCCAATCGGGGAGCTGTTTTTT. This codes for CASSQDGAGGPIGELFF.